The rows below give T cell receptor beta chains drawn from one sample of a study of blood T cells in healthy people across ages. MiXCR was run by TCRdb on the 5' RACE reads, yielding one entry per CDR3 protein. The data hold some 760,000 distinct CDR3 sequences, with 20% to 30% observed a single time. Separately, the same data were catalogued under a study of T cells of mothers and their children.

Specimen: blood. Receptors originate from a boy aged 5-17 years in good health. CDR3s include the opening cysteine and the closing phenylalanine or tryptophan. The order of the fields is CDR3 protein, CDR3 DNA, clone size, D gene, V gene, J gene. The D gene is left open where the match is weak. Clone size, where shown, is once, few, many, or a class for clones that have expanded.

CSARDQSGPDWEQYF	TGCAGTGCTAGAGATCAAAGCGGCCCCGATTGGGAGCAGTACTTC	few	.	TRBV20-1	TRBJ2-7
CASSLGRAGVETQYF	TGTGCCAGCAGCTTAGGACGAGCGGGGGTAGAGACCCAGTACTTC	once	TRBD2	TRBV11-2	TRBJ2-5
CASSLAGRDYYNEQFF	TGTGCCAGCAGCTTAGCAGGACGGGACTATTACAATGAGCAGTTCTTC	few	TRBD2	TRBV7-2	TRBJ2-1
CSARGWGSGEAGELFF	TGCAGTGCTAGAGGGTGGGGTAGCGGAGAGGCCGGGGAGCTGTTTTTT	few	.	TRBV20-1	TRBJ2-2
CASSQDSSQETQYF	TGTGCTAGCAGCCAGGACAGCTCCCAAGAGACCCAGTACTTC	few	.	TRBV7-7	TRBJ2-5
CASSFTYGTSGSVADTQYF	TGTGCCAGCAGTTTCACCTACGGGACTAGCGGGAGTGTGGCAGATACGCAGTACTTT	.	TRBD2	TRBV6-2/TRBV6-3	TRBJ2-3
CASRQGVQETQYF	TGTGCCAGCAGACAGGGGGTTCAAGAGACCCAGTACTTC	few	TRBD1	TRBV28	TRBJ2-5
CASSLTGSYYGYTF	TGTGCCAGCAGTCTGACAGGGTCGTACTATGGCTACACCTTC	few	TRBD1	TRBV28	TRBJ1-2
CASSKGSNEKLFF	TGTGCCAGCAGCAAGGGATCAAATGAAAAACTGTTTTTT	.	.	TRBV7-3	TRBJ1-4
CSARSTGGNYGYTF	TGCAGTGCTAGAAGTACAGGGGGTAACTATGGCTACACCTTC	.	TRBD1	TRBV20-1	TRBJ1-2
CASSDRTVSETQYF	TGTGCCAGCAGCGACCGGACAGTGTCAGAGACCCAGTACTTC	.	.	TRBV5-6	TRBJ2-5
CASSYSSGRGTRELFF	TGTGCCAGCAGTTACTCGAGTGGCAGGGGTACTCGGGAGCTGTTTTTT	few	.	TRBV6-2/TRBV6-3	TRBJ2-2
CASSKAGTDYGYTF	TGTGCCAGCAGTAAGGCTGGGACAGACTATGGCTACACCTTC	.	TRBD1	TRBV6-5	TRBJ1-2
CASSTTEFYEQYF	TGTGCCAGCAGTACAACAGAGTTCTACGAGCAGTACTTC	.	.	TRBV7-9	TRBJ2-7
CASSILSSYEGYTF	TGTGCCAGCAGCATTCTGTCCAGTTACGAGGGCTACACCTTC	.	.	TRBV7-2	TRBJ1-2
CASSQEVAGGNGYTF	TGCGCCAGCAGCCAAGAAGTGGCAGGGGGAAATGGCTACACCTTC	once	TRBD1	TRBV4-3	TRBJ1-2
CASSLTGLDNEQFF	TGTGCCAGCAGCTTAACGGGACTAGACAATGAGCAGTTCTTC	few	TRBD2	TRBV11-2	TRBJ2-1
CASSLALNERFF	TGTGCCAGCAGCTTGGCGCTCAATGAGCGGTTCTTC	.	.	TRBV5-6	TRBJ2-5
CASSPLLGTRAYEQYF	TGTGCCAGCAGTCCCCTCCTCGGGACAAGAGCCTACGAGCAGTACTTC	.	.	TRBV28	TRBJ2-7
CASSLVEGVTGAFF	TGTGCCAGCAGTTTAGTGGAGGGGGTCACTGGAGCTTTCTTT	.	.	TRBV12-3/TRBV12-4	TRBJ1-1
CSVEDLPGTPNLETQYF	TGCAGCGTTGAAGATCTTCCAGGTACTCCTAACCTAGAGACCCAGTACTTC	few	.	TRBV29-1	TRBJ2-5
CASGLPDRQWSPDGYTF	TGTGCTAGTGGTTTGCCGGACCGCCAATGGTCGCCGGATGGCTACACCTTC	.	.	TRBV12-5	TRBJ1-2
CASSLLGRVHF	TGTGCCAGCAGCTTACTCGGCAGGGTGCATTTT	.	.	TRBV7-6	TRBJ1-5
CASSQVGGRATDTQYF	TGTGCCAGCAGCCAAGTCGGCGGAAGGGCCACAGATACGCAGTATTTT	few	.	TRBV14	TRBJ2-3
CSVATQEKLFF	TGCAGCGTCGCGACGCAAGAAAAACTGTTTTTT	.	.	TRBV29-1	TRBJ1-4
CASSLAKPGASSYNSPLHF	TGTGCCAGCAGCTTAGCGAAGCCGGGAGCGAGCTCCTATAATTCACCCCTCCACTTT	.	.	TRBV7-8	TRBJ1-6
CASSYSAQATIYF	TGTGCCAGCAGTTACTCGGCGCAGGCCACCATATATTTT	few	.	TRBV6-6	TRBJ1-3
CASSSPFGANVLTF	TGTGCCAGCAGCTCCCCTTTTGGGGCCAACGTCCTGACTTTC	.	.	TRBV9	TRBJ2-6
CASSQWQQYTEAFF	TGCGCCAGCAGCCAATGGCAACAGTACACTGAAGCTTTCTTT	.	.	TRBV4-3	TRBJ1-1
CSARLNWDYNTGELFF	TGCAGTGCTAGACTGAATTGGGACTATAACACCGGGGAGCTGTTTTTT	few	TRBD2	TRBV20-1	TRBJ2-2
CASSPGTGKQETQHF	TGTGCCAGCAGCCCCGGGACAGGGAAGCAGGAGACCCAGCACTTC	.	TRBD1	TRBV14	TRBJ2-5
CASSWGLGAKLEKLFF	TGTGCCAGCAGCTGGGGCCTAGGGGCCAAGTTAGAAAAACTGTTTTTT	.	.	TRBV12-3/TRBV12-4	TRBJ1-4
CASSLGGPITSGSSSYEQYF	TGTGCCAGCAGCTTAGGAGGCCCGATTACTAGCGGGAGCTCCTCCTACGAGCAGTACTTC	few	TRBD2	TRBV13	TRBJ2-7
CASSQGGQILNTGAFF	TGTGCCAGCAGCCAAGGGGGACAGATATTGAACACTGGAGCTTTCTTT	few	TRBD1	TRBV5-6	TRBJ1-1
CASRGTGGTGELFF	TGTGCCAGTAGGGGGACAGGGGGCACCGGGGAGCTGTTTTTT	few	TRBD1	TRBV19	TRBJ2-2